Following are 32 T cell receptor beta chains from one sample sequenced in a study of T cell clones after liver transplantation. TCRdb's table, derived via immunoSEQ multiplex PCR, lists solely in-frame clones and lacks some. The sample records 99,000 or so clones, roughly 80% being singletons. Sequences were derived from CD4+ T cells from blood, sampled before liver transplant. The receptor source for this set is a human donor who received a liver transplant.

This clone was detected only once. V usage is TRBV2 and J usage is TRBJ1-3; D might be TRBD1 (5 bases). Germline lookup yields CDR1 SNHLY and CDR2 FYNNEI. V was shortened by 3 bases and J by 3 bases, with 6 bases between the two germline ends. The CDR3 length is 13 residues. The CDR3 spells CASSEDNGNTIYF. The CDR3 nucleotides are TGTGCCAGCAGTGAGGACAATGGAAACACCATATATTTT.

The CDR3 DNA is TGTGCCAGCAGCATCCGGGACAGGGGTCGATCACCCCTCCACTTT. Amino acids: CASSIRDRGRSPLHF. The J gene is TRBJ1-6, the V gene TRBV11-2, with 10 bases lining up with TRBD1. The ends lost 5 bases at V and 10 bases at J; junction bases unmatched: 8. CDR3 size: 15 residues. Germline CDR1 and CDR2: SGHAT and FQNNGV.

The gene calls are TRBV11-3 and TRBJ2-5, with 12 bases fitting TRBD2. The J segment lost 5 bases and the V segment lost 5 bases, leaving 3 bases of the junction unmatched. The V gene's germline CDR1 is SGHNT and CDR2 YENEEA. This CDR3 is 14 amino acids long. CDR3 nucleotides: TGTGCCAGCAGCCAAGGGACTAGCGGGGAGACCCAGTACTTC. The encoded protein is CASSQGTSGETQYF.

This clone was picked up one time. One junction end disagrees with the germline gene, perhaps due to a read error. The CDR3 DNA sequence: TGTGCCGGCAGGACTAGCGGGGTACGGGATACGCAGTATTTT. Translated, it gives CAGRTSGVRDTQYF. This chain links TRBV6-1 with TRBJ2-3; 12 nucleotides align to TRBD2. Germline CDR1 MNHNS, CDR2 SASEGT. The CDR3 consists of 14 residues.

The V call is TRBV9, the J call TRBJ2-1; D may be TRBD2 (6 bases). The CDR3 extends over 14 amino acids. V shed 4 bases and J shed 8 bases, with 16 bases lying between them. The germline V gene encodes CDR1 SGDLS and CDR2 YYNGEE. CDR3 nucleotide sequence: TGTGCCAGCAGCCCTTCTGCAGGGAGGTATGAGCAGTTCTTC. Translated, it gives CASSPSAGRYEQFF.

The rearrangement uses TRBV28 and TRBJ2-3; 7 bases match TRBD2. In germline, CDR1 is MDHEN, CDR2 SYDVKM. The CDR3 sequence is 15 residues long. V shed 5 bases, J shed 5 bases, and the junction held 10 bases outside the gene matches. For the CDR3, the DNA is TGTGCCAGCAGTGTTATAACGGGAGGAGGAGATACGCAGTATTTT. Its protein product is CASSVITGGGDTQYF. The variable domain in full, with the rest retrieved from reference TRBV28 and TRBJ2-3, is DVKVTQSSRYLVKRTGEKVFLECVQDMDHENMFWYRQDPGLGLRLIYFSYDVKMKEKGDIPEGYSVSREKKERFSLILESASTNQTSMYLCASSVITGGGDTQYFGPGTRLTVL.

The CDR3 DNA reads TGTGCCAGTAGTATAGACGGGACCTCTCCTAGCACAGATACGCAGTATTTT. It yields the protein CASSIDGTSPSTDTQYF. The gene calls are TRBV19 and TRBJ2-3; the D call may be TRBD1 or TRBD2 (5 bases each). Germline lookup yields CDR1 LNHDA and CDR2 SQIVND (reference sequence). The V end lost 0 bases, the J end lost 0 bases, and 13 bases lay between the germline ends. The CDR3 contains 17 residues.

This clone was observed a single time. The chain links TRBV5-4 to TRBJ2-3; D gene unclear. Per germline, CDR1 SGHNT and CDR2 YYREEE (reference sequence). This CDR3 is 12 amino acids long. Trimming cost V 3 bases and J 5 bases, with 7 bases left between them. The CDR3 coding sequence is TGTGCCAGCAGCTCCACGGGAGATACGCAGTATTTT. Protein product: CASSSTGDTQYF.

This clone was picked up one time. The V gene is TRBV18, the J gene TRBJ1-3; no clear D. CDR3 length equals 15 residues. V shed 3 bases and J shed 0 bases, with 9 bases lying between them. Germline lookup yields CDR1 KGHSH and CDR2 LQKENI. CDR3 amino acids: CASSPREASGNTIYF. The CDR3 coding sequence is TGTGCCAGCTCACCCCGGGAGGCCTCTGGAAACACCATATATTTT. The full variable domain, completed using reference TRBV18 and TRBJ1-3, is NAGVMQNPRHLVRRRGQEARLRCSPMKGHSHVYWYRQLPEEGLKFMVYLQKENIIDESGMPKERFSAEFPKEGPSILRIQQVVRGDSAAYFCASSPREASGNTIYFGEGSWLTVV.

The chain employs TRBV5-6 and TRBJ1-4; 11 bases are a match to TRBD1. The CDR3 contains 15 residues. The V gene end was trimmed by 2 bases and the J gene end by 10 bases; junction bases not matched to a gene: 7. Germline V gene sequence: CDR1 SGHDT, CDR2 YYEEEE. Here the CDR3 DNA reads TGTGCCAGCAGCTTTTCGGACAGGGGGCAAGTAAAACTGTTTTTT. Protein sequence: CASSFSDRGQVKLFF. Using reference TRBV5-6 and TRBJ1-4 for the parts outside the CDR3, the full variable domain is DAGVTQSPTHLIKTRGQQVTLRCSPKSGHDTVSWYQQALGQGPQFIFQYYEEEERQRGNFPDRFSGHQFPNYSSELNVNALLLGDSALYLCASSFSDRGQVKLFFGSGTQLSVL.

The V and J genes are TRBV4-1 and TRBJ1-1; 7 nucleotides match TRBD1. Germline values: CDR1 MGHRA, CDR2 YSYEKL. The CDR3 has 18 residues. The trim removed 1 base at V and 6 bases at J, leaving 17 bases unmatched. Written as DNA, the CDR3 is TGCGCCAGCAGCCAAGGGGAGGGGGCGTCTTTCGGTTTCGCTGAAGCTTTCTTT. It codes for CASSQGEGASFGFAEAFF.

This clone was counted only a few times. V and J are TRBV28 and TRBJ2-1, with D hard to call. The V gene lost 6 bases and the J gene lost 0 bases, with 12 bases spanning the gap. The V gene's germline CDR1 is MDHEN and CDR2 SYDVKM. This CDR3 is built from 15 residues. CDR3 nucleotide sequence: TGTGCCAGCAGATATGGATCAGGCTCCTACAATGAGCAGTTCTTC. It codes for CASRYGSGSYNEQFF.

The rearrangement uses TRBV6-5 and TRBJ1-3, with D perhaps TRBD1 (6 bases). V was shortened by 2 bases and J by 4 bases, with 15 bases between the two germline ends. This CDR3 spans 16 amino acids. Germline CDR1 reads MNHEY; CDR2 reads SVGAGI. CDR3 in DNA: TGTGCCAGCAGTTACGTTCGACAGGCGGCGGGAAACACCATATATTTT. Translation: CASSYVRQAAGNTIYF.

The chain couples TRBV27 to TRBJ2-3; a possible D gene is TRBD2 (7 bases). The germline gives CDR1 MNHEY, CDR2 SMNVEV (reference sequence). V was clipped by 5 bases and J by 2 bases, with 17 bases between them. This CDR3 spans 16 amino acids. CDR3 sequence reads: CASSEMRGPDTDTQYF. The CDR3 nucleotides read TGTGCCAGCAGTGAAATGCGGGGGCCCGACACAGATACGCAGTATTTT.

The chain's CDR3 is CASSIDSPGPGGSNQPQHF. The CDR3, as DNA: TGTGCCAGTAGTATAGATTCCCCCGGGCCAGGGGGAAGCAATCAGCCCCAGCATTTT. V gene TRBV19 combines with J gene TRBJ1-5, with 7 bases matching TRBD1. Per germline, CDR1 LNHDA and CDR2 SQIVND (reference sequence). This CDR3 spans 19 amino acids. The V and J ends lost 0 bases and 1 base, in that order; junction bases with no gene match: 12.

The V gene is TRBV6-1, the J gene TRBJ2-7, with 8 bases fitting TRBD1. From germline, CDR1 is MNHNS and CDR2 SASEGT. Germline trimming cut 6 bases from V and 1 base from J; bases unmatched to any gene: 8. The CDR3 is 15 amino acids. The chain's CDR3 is CASRPGTGGSYEQYF. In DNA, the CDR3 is TGTGCCAGCAGACCGGGGACAGGCGGGTCCTACGAGCAGTACTTC.

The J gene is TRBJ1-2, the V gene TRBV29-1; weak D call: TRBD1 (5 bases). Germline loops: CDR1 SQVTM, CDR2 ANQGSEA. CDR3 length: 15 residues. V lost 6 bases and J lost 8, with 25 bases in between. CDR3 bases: TGCAGCGTCCCTTTTGGTGGGGGGGGAAGTGGAGGCTACACCTTC. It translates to CSVPFGGGGSGGYTF. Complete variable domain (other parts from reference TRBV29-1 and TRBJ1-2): SAVISQKPSRDICQRGTSLTIQCQVDSQVTMMFWYRQQPGQSLTLIATANQGSEATYESGFVIDKFPISRPNLTFSTLTVSNMSPEDSSIYLCSVPFGGGGSGGYTFGSGTRLTVV.

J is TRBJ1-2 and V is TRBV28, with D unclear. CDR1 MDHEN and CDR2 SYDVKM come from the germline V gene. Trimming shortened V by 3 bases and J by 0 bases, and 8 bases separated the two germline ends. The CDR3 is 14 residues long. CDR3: CASSLGGSNYGYTF. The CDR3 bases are TGTGCCAGCAGTTTGGGCGGCTCTAACTATGGCTACACCTTC.

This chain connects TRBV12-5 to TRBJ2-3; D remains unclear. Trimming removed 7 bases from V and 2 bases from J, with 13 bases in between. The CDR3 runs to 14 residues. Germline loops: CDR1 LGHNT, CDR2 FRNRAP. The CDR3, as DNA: TGTGCTAGTGCCCCTGCGTGGGCCACAGATACGCAGTATTTT. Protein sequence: CASAPAWATDTQYF.

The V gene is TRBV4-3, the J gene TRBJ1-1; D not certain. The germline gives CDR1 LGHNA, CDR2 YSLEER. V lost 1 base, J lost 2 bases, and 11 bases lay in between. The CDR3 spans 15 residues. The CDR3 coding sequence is TGCGCCAGCAGCCAAGGAATGGGTTCTAACACTGAAGCTTTCTTT. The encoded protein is CASSQGMGSNTEAFF.

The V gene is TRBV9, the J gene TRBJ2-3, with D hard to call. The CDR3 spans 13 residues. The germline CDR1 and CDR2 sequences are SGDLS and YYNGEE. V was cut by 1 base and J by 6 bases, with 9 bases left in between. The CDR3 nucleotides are TGTGCCAGCAGCGTAACCCTTGGGGATACGCAGTATTTT. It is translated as CASSVTLGDTQYF.

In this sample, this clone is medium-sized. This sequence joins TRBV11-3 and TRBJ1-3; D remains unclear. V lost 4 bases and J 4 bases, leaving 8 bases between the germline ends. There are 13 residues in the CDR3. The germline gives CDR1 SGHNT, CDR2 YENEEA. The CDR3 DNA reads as TGTGCCAGCAGCTCGGGAGAGGGAAACACCATATATTTT. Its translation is CASSSGEGNTIYF.

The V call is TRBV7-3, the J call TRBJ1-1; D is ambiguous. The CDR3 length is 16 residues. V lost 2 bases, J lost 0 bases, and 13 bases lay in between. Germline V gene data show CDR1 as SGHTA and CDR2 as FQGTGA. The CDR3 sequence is CASSLSVAVMNTEAFF. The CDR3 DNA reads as TGTGCCAGCAGCTTATCGGTGGCAGTCATGAACACTGAAGCTTTCTTT.

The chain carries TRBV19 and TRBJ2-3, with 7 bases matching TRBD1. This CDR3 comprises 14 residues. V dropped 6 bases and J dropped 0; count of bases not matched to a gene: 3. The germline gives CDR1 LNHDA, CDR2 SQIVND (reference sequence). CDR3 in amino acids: CASSRTGSTDTQYF. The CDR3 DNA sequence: TGTGCCAGTAGCCGGACAGGCAGCACAGATACGCAGTATTTT.

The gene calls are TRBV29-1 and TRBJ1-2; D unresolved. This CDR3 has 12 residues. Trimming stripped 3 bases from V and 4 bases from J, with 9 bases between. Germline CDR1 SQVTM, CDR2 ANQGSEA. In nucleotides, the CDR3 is TGCAGCGTTGACGGCAGTCCCTATGGCTACACCTTC. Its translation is CSVDGSPYGYTF. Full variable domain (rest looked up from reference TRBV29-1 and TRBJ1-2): SAVISQKPSRDICQRGTSLTIQCQVDSQVTMMFWYRQQPGQSLTLIATANQGSEATYESGFVIDKFPISRPNLTFSTLTVSNMSPEDSSIYLCSVDGSPYGYTFGSGTRLTVV.

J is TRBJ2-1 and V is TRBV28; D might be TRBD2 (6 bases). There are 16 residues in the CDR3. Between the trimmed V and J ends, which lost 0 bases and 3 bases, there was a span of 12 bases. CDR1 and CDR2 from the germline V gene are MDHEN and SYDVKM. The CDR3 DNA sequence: TGTGCCAGCAGTTTATGGGCCGGGGGAATCTACAATGAGCAGTTCTTC. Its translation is CASSLWAGGIYNEQFF.

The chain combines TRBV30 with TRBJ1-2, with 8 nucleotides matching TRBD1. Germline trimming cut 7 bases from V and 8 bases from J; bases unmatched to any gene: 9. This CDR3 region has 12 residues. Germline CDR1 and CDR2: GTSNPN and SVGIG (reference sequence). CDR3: CASYQGAWGYTF. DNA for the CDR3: TGTGCCTCCTACCAGGGGGCTTGGGGCTACACCTTC.

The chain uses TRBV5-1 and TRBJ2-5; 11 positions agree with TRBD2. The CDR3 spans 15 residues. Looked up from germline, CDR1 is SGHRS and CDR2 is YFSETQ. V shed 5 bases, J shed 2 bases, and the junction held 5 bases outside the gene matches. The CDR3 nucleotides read TGCGCCAGCAGTACTAGCGGGAGTGGACAAGAGACCCAGTACTTC. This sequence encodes CASSTSGSGQETQYF.

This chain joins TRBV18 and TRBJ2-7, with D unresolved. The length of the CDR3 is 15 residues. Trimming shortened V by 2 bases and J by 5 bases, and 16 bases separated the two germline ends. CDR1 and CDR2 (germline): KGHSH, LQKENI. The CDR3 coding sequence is TGTGCCAGCTCACCATTCCCAACAGACCCCCACGAGCAGTACTTC. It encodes CASSPFPTDPHEQYF. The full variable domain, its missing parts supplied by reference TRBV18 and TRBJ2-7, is NAGVMQNPRHLVRRRGQEARLRCSPMKGHSHVYWYRQLPEEGLKFMVYLQKENIIDESGMPKERFSAEFPKEGPSILRIQQVVRGDSAAYFCASSPFPTDPHEQYFGPGTRLTVT.

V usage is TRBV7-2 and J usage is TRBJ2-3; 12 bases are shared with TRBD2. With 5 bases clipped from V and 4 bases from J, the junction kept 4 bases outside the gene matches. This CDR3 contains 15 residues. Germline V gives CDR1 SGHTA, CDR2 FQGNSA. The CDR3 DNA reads TGTGCCAGCAGCCCGGGACTAGCGGGTGCAGATACGCAGTATTTT. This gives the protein CASSPGLAGADTQYF.

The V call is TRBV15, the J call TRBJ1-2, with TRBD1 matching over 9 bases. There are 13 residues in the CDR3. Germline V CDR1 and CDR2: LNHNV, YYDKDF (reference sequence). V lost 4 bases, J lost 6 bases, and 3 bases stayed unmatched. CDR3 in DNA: TGTGCCACCAGCATCGGGACAGGGAATGGCTACACCTTC. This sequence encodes CATSIGTGNGYTF.

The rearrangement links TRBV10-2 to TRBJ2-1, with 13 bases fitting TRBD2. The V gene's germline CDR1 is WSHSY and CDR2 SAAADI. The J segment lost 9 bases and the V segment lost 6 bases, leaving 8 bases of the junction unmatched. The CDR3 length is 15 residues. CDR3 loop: CASRLGLAGRGEQFF. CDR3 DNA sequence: TGCGCCAGCAGACTGGGACTAGCGGGAAGGGGTGAGCAGTTCTTC.